Below, 32 T cell receptor beta chains from the same sample are listed, as sequenced in a study of shared clonotypes between healthy human individuals. Sequenced by immunoSEQ multiplex PCR; TCRdb stores in-frame clones only, minus some. This sample has about 2 million clones, with approximately 94% found just once. CD45RO negativity and positive selection for CCR7 defined naive CD8 cells, a population that excluded terminally differentiated effector memory CD45RA+ cells. Sequencing was performed on naive CD8+ T cells sorted from blood. The receptor set was obtained from a man aged 18 to 35 in good health.

This chain links TRBV27 with TRBJ2-7; 7 bases are shared with TRBD1. The CDR3 consists of 13 residues. The V and J ends lost 5 bases and 2 bases, in that order; junction bases with no gene match: 3. Germline V lookup: CDR1 MNHEY, CDR2 SMNVEV (reference sequence). The CDR3 DNA is TGTGCCAGCAGTGAGACAGGGACCTACGAGCAGTACTTC. Residues: CASSETGTYEQYF.

The chain uses TRBV10-2 and TRBJ2-3, with 11 bases fitting TRBD2. Germline CDR1 reads WSHSY; CDR2 reads SAAADI. The CDR3 is made up of 16 amino acids. J was trimmed by 6 bases and V by 1 base; bases with no gene match: 6. The CDR3 bases are TGCGCCAGCAGTGAGTATACTAGCGGGAGTTTGGATACGCAGTATTTT. Its protein product is CASSEYTSGSLDTQYF.

The chain links TRBV28 to TRBJ1-4; tentatively, D is TRBD1 (5 bases). In germline, CDR1 is MDHEN, CDR2 SYDVKM. The CDR3 extends over 16 amino acids. Trimming cost V 3 bases and J 3 bases, with 14 bases left between them. CDR3 loop: CASSFGSEGSNEKLFF. In DNA, the CDR3 is TGTGCCAGCAGTTTCGGATCGGAGGGGTCTAATGAAAAACTGTTTTTT.

V and J are TRBV29-1 and TRBJ1-2; 11 nucleotides agree with TRBD1. This CDR3 is 15 amino acids long. CDR1 and CDR2 (germline): SQVTM, ANQGSEA. V dropped 0 bases and J dropped 7; count of bases not matched to a gene: 7. The CDR3 DNA reads as TGCAGCGTTGAAGATCAGGGGACAGGGGGAATTGGCTACACCTTC. This codes for CSVEDQGTGGIGYTF.

The chain uses TRBV27 and TRBJ2-2; a possible D gene is TRBD1 (6 bases). The CDR3 length is 15 residues. In germline, CDR1 is MNHEY, CDR2 SMNVEV (reference sequence). Trimming pared 5 bases from V and 2 bases from J, leaving 12 bases between. DNA of the CDR3: TGTGCCAGCAGTCCCTCGACAGGAAACACCGGGGAGCTGTTTTTT. Amino acids: CASSPSTGNTGELFF.

For the CDR3, the DNA is TGTGCCAGCAGCTTAGGGACAGCAGGTGAGCAGTTCTTC. Amino acids: CASSLGTAGEQFF. V and J are TRBV7-9 and TRBJ2-1; the D gene is possibly TRBD1 (6 bases). V was clipped by 1 base and J by 9 bases, with 10 bases between them. CDR1 is SEHNR, CDR2 FQNEAQ, per germline (reference sequence). The CDR3 runs 13 residues. The whole variable domain, filled in from reference TRBV7-9 and TRBJ2-1, reads DTGVSQNPRHKITKRGQNVTFRCDPISEHNRLYWYRQTLGQGPEFLTYFQNEAQLEKSRLLSDRFSAERPKGSFSTLEIQRTEQGDSAMYLCASSLGTAGEQFFGPGTRLTVL.

Turning to this clone: Additional DNA sequences in this sample encode the identical CDR3. The rearrangement links TRBV25-1 to TRBJ2-7, with D perhaps given as TRBD1 or TRBD2 (5 bases each). Trimming stripped 4 bases from V and 2 bases from J, with 9 bases between. The CDR3 spans 13 residues. Germline lookup yields CDR1 MGHDK and CDR2 SYGVNS. This chain's CDR3 is CASSGDRAYEQYF. The DNA for the CDR3 is TGTGCCAGCAGTGGGGACCGAGCCTACGAGCAGTACTTC.

About this clone itself: Germline is not matched at one junction end, which may reflect a read error. This chain links TRBV15 with TRBJ2-7, with D perhaps matching TRBD1 or TRBD2 (5 bases each). This CDR3 is 14 amino acids long. CDR1 is LNHNV and CDR2 is YYDKDF in the germline V gene (reference sequence). CDR3 sequence: CATSRDLGTPPHHF. The CDR3 DNA reads TGTGCCACCAGCAGAGATCTTGGGACCCCACCGCATCACTTC.

The V gene is TRBV5-1, the J gene TRBJ2-5, with a weak D call TRBD2 (5 bases). The germline gives CDR1 SGHRS, CDR2 YFSETQ. The CDR3 consists of 14 residues. Trimming took 1 base from V and 5 from J, leaving 12 bases between them. CDR3 coding DNA: TGCGCCAGCAGCTTGATGGGCGGGTTCGAGACCCAGTACTTC. Encoded protein: CASSLMGGFETQYF.

V usage is TRBV29-1 and J usage is TRBJ1-2; no reliable D call. Germline CDR1 and CDR2: SQVTM and ANQGSEA. Trimming removed 2 bases at V and 4 bases at J, with 17 bases between. This CDR3 has 15 amino acids. For the CDR3, the DNA is TGCAGCGTTGAACACCGGGGAACTCTAGGCTATGGCTACACCTTC. Its translation: CSVEHRGTLGYGYTF.

J is TRBJ2-7 and V is TRBV10-2; TRBD1 might be the D (6 bases). V was pared by 6 bases and J by 2 bases, with 11 bases between. The CDR3 contains 13 residues. Germline V lookup: CDR1 WSHSY, CDR2 SAAADI. CDR3 protein: CASRSRGPYEQYF. Here the CDR3 DNA reads TGCGCCAGCAGGTCCAGGGGCCCCTACGAGCAGTACTTC.

The V call is TRBV5-1, the J call TRBJ2-7, with 7 bases aligning to TRBD1. CDR1 SGHRS and CDR2 YFSETQ come from the germline V gene. The junction had 4 bases not matched to a gene; V was cut back by 0 bases and J by 7 bases. This CDR3 is built from 13 residues. The CDR3 coding sequence is TGCGCCAGCAGCTTGGAGGGGGCTCTGGAGCAGTACTTC. It encodes CASSLEGALEQYF.

This clone was detected once. The chain combines TRBV27 with TRBJ2-1, with 7 bases fitting TRBD2. Losses at the gene ends were 6 bases for V and 5 bases for J; bases not matched to a gene: 16. Germline V gene lookup returns CDR1 MNHEY and CDR2 SMNVEV (reference sequence). The CDR3 is made up of 17 amino acids. CDR3 sequence: CASSPITSGGSHNEQFF. As DNA, the CDR3 is TGTGCCAGCAGCCCCATCACCTCTGGCGGGAGTCACAATGAGCAGTTCTTC.

In DNA, the CDR3 is TGTGCCAGCAGCGCCAATCCAGCGGAATCAACCTACGAGCAGTACTTC. It encodes CASSANPAESTYEQYF. V usage is TRBV9 and J usage is TRBJ2-7; a weak D match, TRBD2 (5 bases). Germline loops: CDR1 SGDLS, CDR2 YYNGEE. This CDR3 has 16 residues. With 3 bases removed from V and 2 bases from J, the gap between germline ends came to 18 bases.

The chain uses TRBV10-3 and TRBJ2-7; D uncertain. Germline V gives CDR1 ENHRY, CDR2 SYGVKD. Trimming took 2 bases from V and 4 from J, leaving 12 bases between them. The CDR3 runs to 14 residues. Here the CDR3 DNA reads TGTGCCATCAGTGAGGTTGACGGCGGATACGAGCAGTACTTC. Its protein is CAISEVDGGYEQYF.

The DNA for the CDR3 is TGTGCCAGCAGTGTAATAGGGTACGAGCAGTACTTC. Translated, it gives CASSVIGYEQYF. The chain links TRBV2 to TRBJ2-7; D gene unclear. CDR1 and CDR2 (germline): SNHLY, FYNNEI. The ends were cut back, 4 bases at V and 4 bases at J, with 8 bases in the middle. The CDR3 sequence is 12 residues long.

The V and J genes are TRBV29-1 and TRBJ2-7; D call uncertain. Germline CDR1 reads SQVTM; CDR2 reads ANQGSEA. V gave up 6 bases and J gave up 4 bases, with 16 bases separating them. This CDR3 spans 13 amino acids. The CDR3 reads CSVADAQIYEQYF. In nucleotides, the CDR3 is TGCAGCGTCGCGGACGCCCAAATATACGAGCAGTACTTC.

This chain connects TRBV27 to TRBJ2-2, with D hard to call. CDR3 length: 13 amino acids. Germline V CDR1 and CDR2: MNHEY, SMNVEV (reference sequence). The ends were cut back, 4 bases at V and 5 bases at J, with 8 bases in the middle. CDR3 residues: CASSYFGTGELFF. The CDR3 DNA reads TGTGCCAGCAGTTATTTTGGAACCGGGGAGCTGTTTTTT.

V usage is TRBV7-9 and J usage is TRBJ2-6; maybe TRBD2 (5 bases). V was trimmed by 4 bases and J by 0 bases, leaving 16 bases between them. The CDR3 is 18 residues long. CDR1 and CDR2 from the germline V gene are SEHNR and FQNEAQ (reference sequence). The CDR3 region is CASSSIAGYVSGANVLTF. The CDR3 nucleotides read TGTGCCAGCAGCTCAATCGCGGGCTACGTCTCTGGGGCCAACGTCCTGACTTTC.

The chain combines TRBV5-6 with TRBJ2-1; 13 bases map to TRBD2. The germline V gene encodes CDR1 SGHDT and CDR2 YYEEEE. With 2 bases clipped from V and 10 bases from J, the junction kept 6 bases outside the gene matches. The CDR3 covers 15 residues. In DNA, the CDR3 is TGTGCCAGCAGCTTAGGACTAGCGGGAGCATCCGAGCAGTTCTTC. Translating it yields CASSLGLAGASEQFF.

This clone was observed once. V gene TRBV5-6 combines with J gene TRBJ2-7, with D unclear. From germline, CDR1 is SGHDT and CDR2 YYEEEE. There are 15 residues in the CDR3. Trimming removed 4 bases from V and 1 base from J, with 15 bases in between. The CDR3 spells CASSGEETPSYEQYF. The CDR3 DNA reads as TGTGCCAGCAGCGGAGAAGAAACACCATCCTACGAGCAGTACTTC.

This clone has a single count. The chain is built from TRBV7-6 and TRBJ1-1; possible D gene TRBD1, 5 bases. The CDR3 contains 11 residues. The V end lost 9 bases, the J end lost 7 bases, and 12 bases lay between the germline ends. CDR1 is SGHVS, CDR2 FNYEAQ, per germline. The CDR3 reads CASGWGVEAFF. The CDR3 DNA follows: TGTGCCAGTGGATGGGGGGTTGAAGCTTTCTTT. The entire variable domain, with the rest obtained from reference TRBV7-6 and TRBJ1-1, is as follows: GAGVSQSPRYKVTKRGQDVALRCDPISGHVSLYWYRQALGQGPEFLTYFNYEAQQDKSGLPNDRFSAERPEGSISTLTIQRTEQRDSAMYRCASGWGVEAFFGQGTRLTVV.

The chain employs TRBV19 and TRBJ2-1, with 12 nucleotides matching TRBD2. This CDR3 is 16 amino acids long. The ends lost 6 bases at V and 6 bases at J; junction bases unmatched: 9. Germline V gene data show CDR1 as LNHDA and CDR2 as SQIVND (reference sequence). This CDR3 is CASSPLAGGPGNEQFF. The CDR3 region has the DNA TGTGCCAGTAGCCCTCTAGCGGGAGGGCCGGGCAATGAGCAGTTCTTC. The full variable domain, its missing parts supplied by reference TRBV19 and TRBJ2-1, is DGGITQSPKYLFRKEGQNVTLSCEQNLNHDAMYWYRQDPGQGLRLIYYSQIVNDFQKGDIAEGYSVSREKKESFPLTVTSAQKNPTAFYLCASSPLAGGPGNEQFFGPGTRLTVL.

Worth noting for this clone: One end of the junction fails to match germline, which may point to a read error. The rearrangement uses TRBV7-7 and TRBJ2-2; 8 bases line up with TRBD1. The CDR3 has 15 amino acids. Germline V lookup: CDR1 SSHAT, CDR2 FNYEAQ (reference sequence). CDR3 sequence: CASSDRTGFSGELFF. In nucleotides, the CDR3 is TGTGCTAGCAGCGACCGGACAGGGTTCAGCGGGGAGCTGTTTTTT. Based on the CDR3 plus reference TRBV7-7 and TRBJ2-2, the full variable domain is GAGVSQSPRYKVTKRGQDVTLRCDPISSHATLYWYQQALGQGPEFLTYFNYEAQPDKSGLPSDRFSAERPEGSISTLTIQRTEQRDSAMYRCASSDRTGFSGELFFGEGSRLTVL.

The rearrangement links TRBV11-2 to TRBJ2-3, with a weak D call TRBD2 (6 bases). Trimming removed 5 bases from V and 10 bases from J, with 16 bases in between. This CDR3 is built from 13 residues. The germline V gene encodes CDR1 SGHAT and CDR2 FQNNGV. The CDR3 coding sequence is TGTGCCAGCAGCCCACCGGGAACGGGGGCGCAGTATTTT. Its translation: CASSPPGTGAQYF.

The chain joins TRBV5-1 to TRBJ2-7; D is undetermined. Trimming removed 3 bases from V and 6 bases from J, with 13 bases in between. Germline V gene lookup returns CDR1 SGHRS and CDR2 YFSETQ. CDR3 length: 13 amino acids. The CDR3 is CASSWTPTSEQYF. The CDR3 DNA sequence: TGCGCCAGCAGCTGGACCCCGACATCCGAGCAGTACTTC.

CDR3 bases: TGTGCCAGCAGTGATTGGGACTTTTACAATGAGCAGTTCTTC. Translation: CASSDWDFYNEQFF. V usage is TRBV6-1 and J usage is TRBJ2-1; TRBD2 is a possible D gene (6 bases). Germline V lookup: CDR1 MNHNS, CDR2 SASEGT. The CDR3 has 14 residues. Trimming removed 3 bases from V and 4 bases from J, with 10 bases in between.

This sequence joins TRBV15 and TRBJ2-3; no clear D. V was clipped by 3 bases and J by 2 bases, with 18 bases between them. CDR3 length: 17 amino acids. Germline V CDR1 and CDR2: LNHNV, YYDKDF (reference sequence). The CDR3 reads CATSRGLRTDFTDTQYF. CDR3 nucleotide sequence: TGTGCCACCAGCAGGGGCCTCAGGACGGATTTCACAGATACGCAGTATTTT.

Note on this clone: At the DNA level, this CDR3 is encoded by other sequences in the same sample as well. CDR3 sequence reads: CASSYGQGGNQPQHF. The CDR3, as DNA: TGTGCCAGCAGTTACGGCCAGGGGGGCAATCAGCCCCAGCATTTT. The chain couples TRBV6-5 to TRBJ1-5, with 7 bases identical to TRBD1. Looked up from germline, CDR1 is MNHEY and CDR2 is SVGAGI. V lost 2 bases, J lost 2 bases, and 3 bases stayed unmatched. The CDR3 has 15 residues.

This chain links TRBV5-1 with TRBJ2-1, with D perhaps TRBD1 (5 bases). There are 17 residues in the CDR3. Trimming pared 0 bases from V and 0 bases from J, leaving 13 bases between. Germline assignment: CDR1 SGHRS and CDR2 YFSETQ. The CDR3 spells CASSLEPADSSYNEQFF. The CDR3 coding sequence is TGCGCCAGCAGCTTGGAGCCGGCTGACAGCTCCTACAATGAGCAGTTCTTC.

Details on this clone: Other DNA sequences from this sample encode an identical CDR3 as well. V and J are TRBV6-5 and TRBJ2-3; D unresolved. Between the trimmed V and J ends, which lost 0 bases and 2 bases, there was a span of 12 bases. Germline CDR1 MNHEY, CDR2 SVGAGI. The CDR3 consists of 16 residues. CDR3 DNA: TGTGCCAGCAGTTACTCGGTCGGCGAGTTCACAGATACGCAGTATTTT. Encoded protein: CASSYSVGEFTDTQYF.

The CDR3 spells CASWGGQSYEQYF. The CDR3 DNA sequence: TGTGCCAGCTGGGGGGGACAGTCCTACGAGCAGTACTTC. V gene TRBV27 combines with J gene TRBJ2-7; either TRBD1 or TRBD2 may supply D (7 bases each). The germline V gene has CDR1 MNHEY and CDR2 SMNVEV (reference sequence). The length of the CDR3 is 13 residues. The V and J ends lost 8 bases and 1 base respectively, with 12 bases between them.